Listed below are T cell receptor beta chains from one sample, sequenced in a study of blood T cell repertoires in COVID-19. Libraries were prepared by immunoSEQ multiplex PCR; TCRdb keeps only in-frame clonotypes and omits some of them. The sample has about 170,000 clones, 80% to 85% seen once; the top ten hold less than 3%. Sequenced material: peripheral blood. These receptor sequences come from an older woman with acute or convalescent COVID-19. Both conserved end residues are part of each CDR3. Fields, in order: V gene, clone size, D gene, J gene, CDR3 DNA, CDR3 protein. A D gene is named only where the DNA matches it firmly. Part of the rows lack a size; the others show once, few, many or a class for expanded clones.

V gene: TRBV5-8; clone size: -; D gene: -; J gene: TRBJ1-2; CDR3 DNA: TGTGCCAGCAGCTTGGCCGAGAGGGCCTACTATGGCTACACCTTC; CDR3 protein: CASSLAERAYYGYTF
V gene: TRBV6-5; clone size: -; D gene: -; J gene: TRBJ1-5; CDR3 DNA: TGTGCCAGCAAGGAGCCCGAGTCCTGGGATCAGCCCCAGCATTTT; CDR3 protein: CASKEPESWDQPQHF
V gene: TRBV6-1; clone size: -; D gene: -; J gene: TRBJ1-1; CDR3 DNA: TGTGCCAGCAGTGAGCCGGGGGCTTTCTTT; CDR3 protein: CASSEPGAFF
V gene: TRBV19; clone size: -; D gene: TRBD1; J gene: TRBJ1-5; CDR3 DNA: TGTGCCAGTAGTATAGCACAGGGGCTCTCGCCCCAGCATTTT; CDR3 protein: CASSIAQGLSPQHF
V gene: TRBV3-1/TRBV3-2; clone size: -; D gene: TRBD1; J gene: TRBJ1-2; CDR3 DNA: TGTGCCAGCAGCCCCGAGACAGGGAGGCACTATGGCTACACCTTC; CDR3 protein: CASSPETGRHYGYTF
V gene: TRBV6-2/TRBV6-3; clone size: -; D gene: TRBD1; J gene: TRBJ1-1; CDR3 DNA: TGTGCCAGCAGTTACTCGGTTACAGGGGGGAACACTGAAGCTTTCTTT; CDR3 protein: CASSYSVTGGNTEAFF
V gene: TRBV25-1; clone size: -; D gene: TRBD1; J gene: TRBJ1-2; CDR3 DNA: TGTGCCAGCAGTGGGCCCAGGGGGTCAGATGGCTACACCTTC; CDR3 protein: CASSGPRGSDGYTF
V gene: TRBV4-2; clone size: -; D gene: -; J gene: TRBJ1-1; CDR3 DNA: TGTGCCAGCAGCTTATCCCCCGTGGGGGGGAACACTGAAGCTTTCTTT; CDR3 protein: CASSLSPVGGNTEAFF
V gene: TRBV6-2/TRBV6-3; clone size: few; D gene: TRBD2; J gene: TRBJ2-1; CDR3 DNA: TGTGCCAGCAGCAAAGCGGGGAGAACATTGGATGAGCAGTTCTTC; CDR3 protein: CASSKAGRTLDEQFF
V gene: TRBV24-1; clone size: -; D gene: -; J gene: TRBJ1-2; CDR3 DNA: TGTGCCACCAGTGATACGGGGTTTGGCTACACCTTC; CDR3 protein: CATSDTGFGYTF
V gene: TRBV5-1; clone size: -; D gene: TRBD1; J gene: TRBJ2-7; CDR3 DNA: TGCGCCAGCAGCTTGGAGCAGGGGGCCCTCGGCGAGCAGTACTTC; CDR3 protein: CASSLEQGALGEQYF
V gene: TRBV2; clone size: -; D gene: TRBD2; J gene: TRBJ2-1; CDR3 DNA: TGTGCCAGCCGTGCGTATGGCGGGGGAACCTTGTCGGAGCAGTTCTTC; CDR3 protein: CASRAYGGGTLSEQFF
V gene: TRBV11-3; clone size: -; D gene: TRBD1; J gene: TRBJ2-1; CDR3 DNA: TGTGCCAGCAGCTTAGGACTCCGGACAGGGGGGAACAATGAGCAGTTCTTC; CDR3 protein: CASSLGLRTGGNNEQFF
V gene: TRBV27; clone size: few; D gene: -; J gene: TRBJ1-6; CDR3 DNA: TGTGCCAGCAGTTCTCGACAGGTTGGGGAGGGGAATTCACCCCTCCACTTT; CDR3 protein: CASSSRQVGEGNSPLHF
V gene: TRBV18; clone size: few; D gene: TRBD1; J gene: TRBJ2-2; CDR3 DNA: TGTGCCAGCTCACCAAGGACAGGGGGCTCGAACACCGGGGAGCTGTTTTTT; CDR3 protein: CASSPRTGGSNTGELFF
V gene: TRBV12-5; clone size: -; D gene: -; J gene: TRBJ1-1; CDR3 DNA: TGTGCTAGTGAATCAGGGTTGAACACTGAAGCTTTCTTT; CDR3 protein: CASESGLNTEAFF
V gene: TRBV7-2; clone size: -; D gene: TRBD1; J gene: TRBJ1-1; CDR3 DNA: TGTGCCAGCAGCCCCCACAGGGGTGATACTGAAGCTTTCTTT; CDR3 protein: CASSPHRGDTEAFF
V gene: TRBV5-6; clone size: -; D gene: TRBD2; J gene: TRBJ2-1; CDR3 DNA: TGTGCCAGCAGCCTTCGGACTAGCGGGGTTTCTGAGCAGTTCTTC; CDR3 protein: CASSLRTSGVSEQFF
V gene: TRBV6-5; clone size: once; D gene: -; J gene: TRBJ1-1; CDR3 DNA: TGTGCCAGCAGTTACTCGGTTGGGCTGAACACTGAAGCTTTCTTT; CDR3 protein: CASSYSVGLNTEAFF
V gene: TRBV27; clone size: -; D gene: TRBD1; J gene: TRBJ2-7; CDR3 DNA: TGTGCCAGCAGTTTGACAGGGGGCCCTTACGAGCAGTACTTC; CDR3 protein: CASSLTGGPYEQYF
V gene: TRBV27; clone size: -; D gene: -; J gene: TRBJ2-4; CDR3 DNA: TGTGCCAGCAGCCGGACAGTACAAAACATTCAGTACTTC; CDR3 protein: CASSRTVQNIQYF
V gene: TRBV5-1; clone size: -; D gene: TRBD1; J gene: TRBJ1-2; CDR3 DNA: TGCGCCAGCAGCCCGGGACAGGCCACTAACTATGGCTACACCTTC; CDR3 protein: CASSPGQATNYGYTF
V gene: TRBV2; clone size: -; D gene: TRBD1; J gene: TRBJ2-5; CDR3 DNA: TGTGCCAGCAGTGGGACAGGGGAAGAGACCCAGTACTTC; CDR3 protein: CASSGTGEETQYF
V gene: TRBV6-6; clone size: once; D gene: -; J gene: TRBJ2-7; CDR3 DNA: TGTGCCAGCAGCCGAACCGGGACATCACTGCAGTCCTACGAGCAGTACTTC; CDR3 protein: CASSRTGTSLQSYEQYF
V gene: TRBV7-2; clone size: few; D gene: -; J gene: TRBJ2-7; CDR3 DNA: TGTGCCAGCAGCTTCTGGCAGGGCCACGAGCAGTACTTC; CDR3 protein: CASSFWQGHEQYF
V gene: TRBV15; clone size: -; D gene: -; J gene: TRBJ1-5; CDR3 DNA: TGTGCCACCAGCAGAGGAGGGCACAATCAGCCCCAGCATTTT; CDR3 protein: CATSRGGHNQPQHF
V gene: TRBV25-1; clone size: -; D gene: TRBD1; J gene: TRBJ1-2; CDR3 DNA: TGTGCCAGCACTCAGGGGGCGTACTATGGCTACACCTTC; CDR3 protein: CASTQGAYYGYTF
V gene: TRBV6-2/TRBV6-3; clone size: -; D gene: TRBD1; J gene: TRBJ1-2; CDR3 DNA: TGTGCCAGCAGTTTGGGACAGGGGAGAGGGTATGGCTACACCTTC; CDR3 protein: CASSLGQGRGYGYTF
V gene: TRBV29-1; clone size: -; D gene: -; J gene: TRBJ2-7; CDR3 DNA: TGCAGCCCGACAGTCGAGGCCTCCTACGAGCAGTACTTC; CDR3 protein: CSPTVEASYEQYF
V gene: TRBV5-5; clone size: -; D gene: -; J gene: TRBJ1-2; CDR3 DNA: TGTGCCAGCAGCCCCGCGGTTGGGTATGGCTACACCTTC; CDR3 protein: CASSPAVGYGYTF
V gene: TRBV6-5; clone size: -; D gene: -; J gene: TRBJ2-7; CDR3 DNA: TGTGCCAGCACTTTTGAGCAGGGGACCTACGAGCAGTACTTC; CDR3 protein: CASTFEQGTYEQYF
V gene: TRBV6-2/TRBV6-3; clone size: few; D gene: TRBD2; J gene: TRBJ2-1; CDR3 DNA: TGTGCCAGCAGTTACTCCCTAGCGGGGGGATACAATGAGCAGTTCTTC; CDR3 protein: CASSYSLAGGYNEQFF
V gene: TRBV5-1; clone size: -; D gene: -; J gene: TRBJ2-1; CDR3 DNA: TGCGCCAGCAGCTTGGGGGAGAGCTCCTACAATGAGCAGTTCTTC; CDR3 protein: CASSLGESSYNEQFF
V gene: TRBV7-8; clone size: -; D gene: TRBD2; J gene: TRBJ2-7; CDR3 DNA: TGTGCCAGCAGCTTAGACAACGGGACTAGCGGGGTCCACGAGCAGTACTTC; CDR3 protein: CASSLDNGTSGVHEQYF
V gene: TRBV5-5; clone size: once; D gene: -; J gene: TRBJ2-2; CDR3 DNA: TGTGCCAGCAGCTTGGGACAGAACACCGGGGAGCTGTTTTTT; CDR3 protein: CASSLGQNTGELFF
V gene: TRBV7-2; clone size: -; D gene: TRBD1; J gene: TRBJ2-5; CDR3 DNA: TGTGCCAGCAGCCCCCCCGGGACAGGGGTTGAGACCCAGTACTTC; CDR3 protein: CASSPPGTGVETQYF
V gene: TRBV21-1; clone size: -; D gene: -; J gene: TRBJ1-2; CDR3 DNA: TGTGCCACCTACCAACCCCCACGAGGGTGGTACACCTTC; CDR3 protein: CATYQPPRGWYTF
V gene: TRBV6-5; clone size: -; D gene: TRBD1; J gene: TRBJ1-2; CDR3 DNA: TGTGCCAGCAGTTACTCGGGACAGGGACATGGCTACACCTTC; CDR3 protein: CASSYSGQGHGYTF
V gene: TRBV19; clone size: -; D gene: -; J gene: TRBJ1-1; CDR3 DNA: TGTGCCAGTAGCAACCAGGGGTTGTACACTGAAGCTTTCTTT; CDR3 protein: CASSNQGLYTEAFF
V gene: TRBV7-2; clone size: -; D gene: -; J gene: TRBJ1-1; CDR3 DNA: TGTGCCAGCAGCTCGGGGACACAGAACACTGAAGCTTTCTTT; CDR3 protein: CASSSGTQNTEAFF
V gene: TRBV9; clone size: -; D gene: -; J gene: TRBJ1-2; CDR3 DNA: TGTGCCAGCAGCGTACAAAGCGGGCACACTAACTATGGCTACACCTTC; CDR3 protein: CASSVQSGHTNYGYTF
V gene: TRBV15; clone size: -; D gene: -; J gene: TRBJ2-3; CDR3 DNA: TGTGCCACCAGCAGCTACACAGATACGCAGTATTTT; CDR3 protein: CATSSYTDTQYF
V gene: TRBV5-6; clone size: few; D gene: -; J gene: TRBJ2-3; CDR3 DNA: TGTGCCAGCAGCACGCTGGCGGGACGGACTAGCACAGATACGCAGTATTTT; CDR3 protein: CASSTLAGRTSTDTQYF
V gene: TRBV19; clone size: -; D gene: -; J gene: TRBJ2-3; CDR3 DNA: TGTGCCAGTAGTCGCAGGGATAGCACAGATACGCAGTATTTT; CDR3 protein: CASSRRDSTDTQYF
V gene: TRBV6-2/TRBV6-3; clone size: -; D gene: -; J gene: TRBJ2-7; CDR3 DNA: TGTGCCAGCAGTTCTAGCCTCCCCTACGAGCAGTACTTC; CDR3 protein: CASSSSLPYEQYF
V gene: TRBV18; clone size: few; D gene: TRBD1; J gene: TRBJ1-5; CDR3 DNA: TGTGCCAGCTCACCCATGGGACAGGCGGCGGGGCCCCAGCATTTT; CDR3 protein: CASSPMGQAAGPQHF
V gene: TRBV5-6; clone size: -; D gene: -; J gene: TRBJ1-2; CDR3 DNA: TGTGCCAGCAGCTTGCAGGCAGCCCCCTACACCTTC; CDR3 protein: CASSLQAAPYTF
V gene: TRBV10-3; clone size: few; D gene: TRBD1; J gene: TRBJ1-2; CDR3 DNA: TGTGCCATCAGGGGGACAGGGGAAAACTATGGCTACACCTTC; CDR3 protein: CAIRGTGENYGYTF
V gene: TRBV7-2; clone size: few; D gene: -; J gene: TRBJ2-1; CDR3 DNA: TGTGCCAGCAGCTCCGACAGATATGAGCAGTTCTTC; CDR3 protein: CASSSDRYEQFF
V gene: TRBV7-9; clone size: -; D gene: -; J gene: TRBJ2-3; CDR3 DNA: TGTGCCAGCAGCCCGGGACATTATAGCACAGATACGCAGTATTTT; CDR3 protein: CASSPGHYSTDTQYF
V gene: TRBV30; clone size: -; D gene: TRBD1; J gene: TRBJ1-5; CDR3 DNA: TGTGCCTGGAGCTCCGACAGGGGCGGGCGTCAGCCCCAGCATTTT; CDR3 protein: CAWSSDRGGRQPQHF
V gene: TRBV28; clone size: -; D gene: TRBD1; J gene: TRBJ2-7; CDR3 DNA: TGTGCCAGCAGCCCTCCAGCCCGAGACAGGGCAAAGTACTTC; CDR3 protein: CASSPPARDRAKYF
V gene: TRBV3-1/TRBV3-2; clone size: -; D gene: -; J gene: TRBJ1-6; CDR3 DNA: TGTGCCAGCAGCCCCGGGACTGCCCTACCCCTCCACTTT; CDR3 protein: CASSPGTALPLHF
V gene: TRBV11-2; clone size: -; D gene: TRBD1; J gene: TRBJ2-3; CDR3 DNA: TGTGCCAGCAGCGGGGACAGCACTAGCACAGATACGCAGTATTTT; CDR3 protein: CASSGDSTSTDTQYF
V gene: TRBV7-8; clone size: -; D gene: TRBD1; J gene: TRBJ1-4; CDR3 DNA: TGTGCCAGCAGCCCAGACAGGGGTGAAAAACTGTTTTTT; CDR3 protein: CASSPDRGEKLFF